One and the same sample provided the 2 T cell receptor beta chains below, sequenced in a study of T cells in Graves' hyperthyroidism and ophthalmopathy. There were TCR beta CDR3 regions amplified from RNA transcripts. RT-PCR in the first round (using the HTBI primer set) targeted the TCR CDR3. MiXCR, applied by TCRdb to the multiplex PCR reads, yields one record per CDR3 protein. This sample carries about 360,000 distinct CDR3 sequences, 13% of them seen once, and the ten largest clones take 9.2%. The sample comprised blood. These receptors all stem from a woman aged 18-30 years with Graves' hyperthyroidism.

On this clonotype: Given a much more abundant clone one base away, this may be a read error. The rearrangement joins TRBV3-1 to TRBJ2-2; D is unresolved. CDR1 is LGHDT and CDR2 is YNNKEL in the germline V gene (reference sequence). The CDR3 extends over 15 amino acids. Trimming stripped 4 bases from V and 1 base from J, with 10 bases between. CDR3 DNA sequence: TGTGCCAGCAGCCCCTTGGACGGGAACACCGGGGAGCTGTTTTTT. As protein: CASSPLDGNTGELFF.

This clonotype was counted many times. The chain is built from TRBV2 and TRBJ2-2; D possibly corresponds to TRBD1 (5 bases). CDR1 and CDR2 (germline): SNHLY, FYNNEI. Trimming took off 8 bases at V and 2 bases at J, with 15 bases between the two ends. The CDR3 spans 15 residues. The DNA for the CDR3 is TGTGCCAGCCTATCCAGGGCCCGTAACACCGGGGAGCTGTTTTTT. It translates to CASLSRARNTGELFF.